This TCR beta chain was sequenced in a study of brain T cells in children with intractable seizures. General study results and limits: Patients' HCMV serostatus was unknown; virus specificity rests on CDR3 similarity alone. Absence of clones before surgery may stem from lower sequencing depth.

Trimming took off 4 bases at V and 4 bases at J, with 21 bases between the two ends. Germline assignment: CDR1 SGHRS and CDR2 YFSETQ. The CDR3 length is 17 residues. Regarding time point: blood from clinic visit 5 months post-surgery; TSC patient then seizure free. The sequenced cases were selected for having the highest brain T cell transcript signatures. Before surgery, patients took at least one anti-epileptic drug. With regard to this clone: What it binds is unknown.

Assay: immunoSEQ multiplex PCR; the TCRdb copy retains only in-frame clones and omits some. The sample includes about 340,000 clones, over 85% of them seen just once. The gene calls are TRBV5-1 and TRBJ1-3, with D possibly TRBD1 on 6 matching bases. The source is a boy less than two years old with tuberous sclerosis and intractable seizures. The sample in question was peripheral blood, obtained approximately 5 months after surgery. The CDR3 DNA follows: TGCGCCAGCAGCCCTGGGGGGACACTGGGAGTAGGAAACACCATATATTTT. This translates into CASSPGGTLGVGNTIYF.